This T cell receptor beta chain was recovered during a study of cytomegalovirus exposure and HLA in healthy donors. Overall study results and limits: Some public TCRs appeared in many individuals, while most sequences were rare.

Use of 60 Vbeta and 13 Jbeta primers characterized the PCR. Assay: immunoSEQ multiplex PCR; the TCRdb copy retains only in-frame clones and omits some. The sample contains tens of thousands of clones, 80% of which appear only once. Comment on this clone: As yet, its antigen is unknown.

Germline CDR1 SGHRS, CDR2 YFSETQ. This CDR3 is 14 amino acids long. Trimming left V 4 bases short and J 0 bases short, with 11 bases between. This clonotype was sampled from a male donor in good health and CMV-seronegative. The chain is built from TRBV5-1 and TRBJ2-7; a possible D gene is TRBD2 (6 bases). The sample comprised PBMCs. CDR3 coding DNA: TGCGCCAGCAGCGTGGACGGGGGCTCCTACGAGCAGTACTTC. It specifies CASSVDGGSYEQYF.